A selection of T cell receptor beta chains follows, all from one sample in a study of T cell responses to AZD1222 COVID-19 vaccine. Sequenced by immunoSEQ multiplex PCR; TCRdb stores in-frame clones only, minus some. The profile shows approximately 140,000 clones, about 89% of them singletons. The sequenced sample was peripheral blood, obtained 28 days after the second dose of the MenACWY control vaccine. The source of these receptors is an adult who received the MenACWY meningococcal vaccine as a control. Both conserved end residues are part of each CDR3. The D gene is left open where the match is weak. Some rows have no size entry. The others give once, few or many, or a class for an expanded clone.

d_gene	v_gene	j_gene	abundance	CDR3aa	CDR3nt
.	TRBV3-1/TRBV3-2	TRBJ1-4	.	CASTGRPENEKLFF	TGTGCCAGCACCGGACGACCCGAGAATGAAAAACTGTTTTTT
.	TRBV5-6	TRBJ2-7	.	CASSLLAGSTHEQYF	TGTGCCAGCAGCTTATTGGCGGGATCCACCCACGAGCAGTACTTC
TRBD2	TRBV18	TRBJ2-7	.	CASSPFGGLAGGSYEQYF	TGTGCCAGCTCACCGTTCGGGGGACTAGCGGGGGGAAGCTACGAGCAGTACTTC
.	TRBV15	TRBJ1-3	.	CATSGQGFSGNTIYF	TGTGCCACCAGCGGCCAGGGTTTCTCTGGAAACACCATATATTTT
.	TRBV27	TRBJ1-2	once	CASSLGGGYGYTF	TGTGCCAGCAGTTTGGGGGGCGGCTATGGCTACACCTTC
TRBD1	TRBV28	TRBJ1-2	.	CASSSGQGAEGGYTF	TGTGCCAGCAGTTCAGGACAGGGTGCAGAGGGTGGCTACACCTTC
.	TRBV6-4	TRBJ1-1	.	CASSAGSGRAFEAFF	TGTGCCAGCAGTGCGGGCTCAGGCAGGGCCTTTGAAGCTTTCTTT
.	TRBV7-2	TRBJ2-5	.	CASSFVPGAGETQYF	TGTGCCAGCAGCTTTGTGCCCGGGGCAGGAGAGACCCAGTACTTC
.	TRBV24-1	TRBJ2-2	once	CATSDSLNTGELFF	TGTGCCACCAGTGACAGCCTTAACACCGGGGAGCTGTTTTTT
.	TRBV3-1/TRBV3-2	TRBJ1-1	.	CASSQPSGARTEAFF	TGTGCCAGCAGCCAACCCAGTGGGGCGCGGACTGAAGCTTTCTTT
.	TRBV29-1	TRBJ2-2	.	CSVDRGTGELFF	TGCAGCGTTGACCGGGGCACCGGGGAGCTGTTTTTT
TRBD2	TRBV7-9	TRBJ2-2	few	CASSPKRPGGLFF	TGTGCCAGCAGCCCTAAAAGACCGGGGGGGTTGTTTTTT
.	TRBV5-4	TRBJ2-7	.	CASSLGGRASVSYEQYF	TGTGCCAGCAGCTTGGGAGGCAGGGCTAGCGTTTCCTACGAGCAGTACTTC
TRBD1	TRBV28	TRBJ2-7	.	CASTAPGQGHEQYF	TGTGCCAGCACCGCGCCGGGACAGGGGCACGAGCAGTACTTC
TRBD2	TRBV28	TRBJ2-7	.	CASTPGGVFPPYEQYF	TGTGCCAGCACCCCTGGGGGGGTTTTCCCCCCCTACGAGCAGTACTTC
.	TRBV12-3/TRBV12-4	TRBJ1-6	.	CASSWGLNSPLHF	TGTGCCAGCAGTTGGGGTTTGAATTCACCCCTCCACTTT
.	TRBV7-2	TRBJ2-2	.	CASSPRGAQAGELFF	TGTGCCAGCAGCCCTAGGGGGGCGCAGGCCGGGGAGCTGTTTTTT
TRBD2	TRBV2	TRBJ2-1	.	CASSRIRGSTSGPYNEQFF	TGTGCCAGCAGCCGCATTAGGGGCTCGACTAGCGGGCCATACAATGAGCAGTTCTTC
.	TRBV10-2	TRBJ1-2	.	CASSDGADQFYGYTF	TGCGCCAGCAGTGACGGAGCGGATCAATTTTATGGCTACACCTTC
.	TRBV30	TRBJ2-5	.	CAWSVSGTRETQYF	TGTGCCTGGAGTGTCTCAGGGACCAGGGAGACCCAGTACTTC
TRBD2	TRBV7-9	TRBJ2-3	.	CASSFGLADSTDTQYF	TGTGCCAGCAGCTTCGGACTAGCGGATAGCACAGATACGCAGTATTTT
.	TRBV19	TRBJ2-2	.	CASRPDLVNTGELFF	TGTGCCAGTAGACCGGACCTGGTGAACACCGGGGAGCTGTTTTTT
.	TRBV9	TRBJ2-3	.	CASSPGLRTDTQYF	TGTGCCAGCAGCCCCGGACTTCGCACAGATACGCAGTATTTT
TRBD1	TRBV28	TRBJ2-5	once	CASSSGQGETQYF	TGTGCCAGCAGTTCCGGACAGGGGGAGACCCAGTACTTC
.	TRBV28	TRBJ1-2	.	CASRRSEGYTF	TGTGCCAGCAGGAGATCTGAGGGCTACACCTTC
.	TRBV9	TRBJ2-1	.	CASSVGAADSVNEQFF	TGTGCCAGCAGCGTAGGTGCGGCGGACTCGGTCAATGAGCAGTTCTTC
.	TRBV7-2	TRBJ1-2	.	CASSLAGGYGYTF	TGTGCCAGCAGCTTAGCAGGGGGGTATGGCTACACCTTC
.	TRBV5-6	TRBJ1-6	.	CASSLRQDLNF	TGTGCCAGCAGCTTACGACAGGACTTGAACTTT
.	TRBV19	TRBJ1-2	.	CASSRRNYGYTF	TGTGCCAGTAGTAGACGTAACTATGGCTACACCTTC
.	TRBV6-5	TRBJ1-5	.	CASSPGGLGAQHF	TGTGCCAGCAGCCCCGGGGGCCTCGGGGCCCAGCATTTT
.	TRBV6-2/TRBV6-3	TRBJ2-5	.	CASSYLAYQETQYF	TGTGCCAGCAGTTACTTGGCGTACCAAGAGACCCAGTACTTC
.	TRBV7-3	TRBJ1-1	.	CASSLTGDTEAFF	TGTGCCAGCAGCTTGACAGGCGACACTGAAGCTTTCTTT
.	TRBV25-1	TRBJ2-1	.	CASSESVREWGINEQFF	TGTGCCAGCAGTGAATCCGTGAGGGAATGGGGGATCAATGAGCAGTTCTTC
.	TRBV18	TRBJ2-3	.	CASSPPRGTDTQYF	TGTGCCAGCTCACCGCCTCGGGGGACAGATACGCAGTATTTT
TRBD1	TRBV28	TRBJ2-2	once	CASSTRTGKTGELFF	TGTGCCAGCAGTACACGGACAGGCAAGACCGGGGAGCTGTTTTTT
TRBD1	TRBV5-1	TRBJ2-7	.	CASSLEGQGQYF	TGCGCCAGCAGCTTGGAGGGACAGGGCCAGTACTTC
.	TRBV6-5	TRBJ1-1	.	CASSARNTEAFF	TGTGCCAGCTCCGCCAGGAACACTGAAGCTTTCTTT
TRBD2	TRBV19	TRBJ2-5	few	CASSISGTSGSETQYF	TGTGCCAGTAGTATAAGTGGGACTAGCGGGAGCGAGACCCAGTACTTC
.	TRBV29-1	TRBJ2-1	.	CSVRQELFYNEQFF	TGCAGCGTCCGACAGGAATTATTTTACAATGAGCAGTTCTTC
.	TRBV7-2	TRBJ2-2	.	CASSFLVRSANTGELFF	TGTGCCAGCAGCTTTCTCGTCCGGAGCGCGAACACCGGGGAGCTGTTTTTT
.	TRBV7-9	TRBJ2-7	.	CASSFGTGSYEQYF	TGTGCCAGCAGCTTCGGTACAGGGAGTTACGAGCAGTACTTC
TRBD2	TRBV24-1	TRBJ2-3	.	CATSDAGEADTQYF	TGTGCCACCAGTGACGCGGGGGAGGCAGATACGCAGTATTTT
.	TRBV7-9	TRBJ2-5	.	CASSLAGETQYF	TGTGCCAGCAGCTTAGCGGGGGAGACCCAGTACTTC
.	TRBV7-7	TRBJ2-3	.	CASSPGTSSTDTQYF	TGTGCCAGCAGCCCTGGGACGAGTTCCACAGATACGCAGTATTTT
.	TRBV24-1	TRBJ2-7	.	CATSVGGQSYEQYF	TGTGCCACCAGTGTCGGGGGACAGTCCTACGAGCAGTACTTC
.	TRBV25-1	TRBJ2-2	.	CASSCLRDVIAGELFF	TGTGCCAGCAGTTGCCTCCGGGACGTTATAGCCGGGGAGCTGTTTTTT
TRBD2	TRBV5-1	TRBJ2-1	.	CASSGGLAVNEQFF	TGCGCCAGCAGCGGGGGACTAGCGGTTAATGAGCAGTTCTTC